Only a few counts were recorded for the clone carrying this T cell receptor (beta chain). The antigen is not known. The study ran its PCR with 60 Vbeta and 13 Jbeta primers. The table came from immunoSEQ multiplex PCR; TCRdb's copy has only in-frame clones and leaves some out. Among some 130,000 clones listed, roughly three quarters were seen once. These data are taken from a study of cytomegalovirus exposure and HLA in healthy donors. Findings and caveats of the study: The study labeled around 160 TCR beta chains cytomegalovirus-associated.

Trimming cost V 11 bases and J 3 bases, with 19 bases left between them. Germline loops: CDR1 WSHSY, CDR2 SAAADI. The CDR3 loop spans 14 amino acids. The receptor was isolated from a man aged 40-49 years in good health and CMV-seronegative. The rearrangement joins TRBV10-2 to TRBJ1-2; D unresolved. The sample taken for sequencing was PBMCs. In DNA, the CDR3 is TGCGCCGGTGAAAAGCCTCAGGTATACTATGGCTACACCTTC. Encoded protein: CAGEKPQVYYGYTF.